A single sample gave rise to the 27 T cell receptor beta chains below, sequenced in a study of blood T cell repertoires in COVID-19. Sequencing was performed with immunoSEQ multiplex PCR; in TCRdb, only in-frame clones are kept and a portion is missing. The data hold over 200,000 clones, with 80% to 85% observed a single time. The specimen was peripheral blood. All receptors derive from a man between 45 and 60 years old with active or convalescent COVID-19.

The genes are TRBV5-4 and TRBJ2-7; 8 nucleotides align to TRBD2. There are 17 residues in the CDR3. Germline values: CDR1 SGHNT, CDR2 YYREEE (reference sequence). The ends lost 3 bases at V and 0 bases at J; junction bases unmatched: 11. CDR3 nucleotide sequence: TGTGCCAGCAGCTCCGTCGGAGCGGGGGCCCCCTCCTACGAGCAGTACTTC. Amino acid sequence: CASSSVGAGAPSYEQYF.

This chain joins TRBV6-9 and TRBJ2-7, with D possibly matching TRBD1 (7 bases). The CDR3 loop spans 12 amino acids. V was pared by 8 bases and J by 6 bases, with 14 bases between. Germline V CDR1 and CDR2: MNHGY, SVAAGI. This CDR3 is CASAYQGGEQYF. CDR3 DNA: TGTGCCAGCGCCTATCAGGGGGGCGAGCAGTACTTC.

V and J are TRBV6-5 and TRBJ1-2; D gene ambiguous. The CDR3 has 13 amino acids. Germline lookup yields CDR1 MNHEY and CDR2 SVGAGI. The V gene lost 7 bases and the J gene lost 4 bases, with 13 bases spanning the gap. The CDR3 loop is CASITGRGYGYTF. CDR3 coding DNA: TGTGCCAGCATCACCGGACGGGGCTATGGCTACACCTTC.

V and J are TRBV29-1 and TRBJ1-1; D remains ambiguous. Germline CDR1 is SQVTM and CDR2 is ANQGSEA. The CDR3 covers 14 residues. V lost 6 bases and J 1 base, leaving 15 bases between the germline ends. CDR3: CSVSGVMGNTEAFF. CDR3 in DNA: TGCAGCGTATCCGGGGTTATGGGGAACACTGAAGCTTTCTTT.

Ten or more counts support this clone. The chain combines TRBV18 with TRBJ1-1; D may be TRBD1 (6 bases). CDR1 and CDR2 from the germline V gene are KGHSH and LQKENI. V lost 0 bases, J lost 4 bases, and 9 bases lay in between. This CDR3 contains 14 residues. The CDR3 DNA sequence: TGTGCCAGCTCACCACCCGGCAGGGGCACTGAAGCTTTCTTT. Protein product: CASSPPGRGTEAFF.

J is TRBJ2-1 and V is TRBV29-1; tentative D call: TRBD2 (6 bases). The CDR3 is made up of 14 amino acids. Germline V gene lookup returns CDR1 SQVTM and CDR2 ANQGSEA. V lost 1 base, J lost 8 bases, and 15 bases lay in between. DNA for the CDR3: TGCAGCGTTGAAGTTCAGGGAGGTTGGGATGAGCAGTTCTTC. Its protein product is CSVEVQGGWDEQFF.

The rearrangement uses TRBV20-1 and TRBJ1-1, with D possibly being TRBD1 (5 bases). Trimming left V 3 bases short and J 0 bases short, with 11 bases between. Germline V CDR1 and CDR2: DFQATT, SNEGSKA (reference sequence). There are 14 residues in the CDR3. In nucleotides, the CDR3 is TGCAGTGCTAGTTGGGGGGTCATGAACACTGAAGCTTTCTTT. Its translation is CSASWGVMNTEAFF.

This rearrangement joins TRBV15 to TRBJ2-7; a weak D match, TRBD1 (6 bases). CDR1 and CDR2 from the germline V gene are LNHNV and YYDKDF (reference sequence). This CDR3 comprises 17 residues. The V gene lost 3 bases and the J gene lost 2 bases, with 20 bases spanning the gap. This CDR3 reads CATSSTRRQAQPYEQYF. Written as DNA, the CDR3 is TGTGCCACCAGCAGTACTAGACGACAGGCGCAACCCTACGAGCAGTACTTC.

The genes are TRBV2 and TRBJ2-7, with D possibly matching TRBD1 (5 bases). V was clipped by 11 bases and J by 6 bases, with 17 bases between them. There are 12 residues in the CDR3. Germline assignment: CDR1 SNHLY and CDR2 FYNNEI. The CDR3 sequence is CASEQAQAEQYF. CDR3 DNA: TGTGCCTCAGAACAGGCTCAGGCCGAGCAGTACTTC.

At least ten counts were recorded for this clone. The chain has TRBV4-3 and TRBJ1-2, with D perhaps matching TRBD1 (5 bases). Trimming left V 8 bases short and J 8 bases short, with 15 bases between. Germline V gives CDR1 LGHNA, CDR2 YSLEER. This CDR3 is built from 12 residues. The CDR3 sequence is CASGETGRGYTF. For the CDR3, the DNA is TGCGCCAGCGGCGAAACAGGAAGGGGCTACACCTTC.

This chain joins TRBV19 and TRBJ1-5; D possibly corresponds to TRBD1 (5 bases). V was cut by 4 bases and J by 4 bases, with 11 bases left in between. The germline V gene encodes CDR1 LNHDA and CDR2 SQIVND (reference sequence). The CDR3 contains 14 residues. The CDR3 reads CASSSREGNQPQHF. In DNA, the CDR3 is TGTGCCAGTAGTAGCAGGGAGGGGAATCAGCCCCAGCATTTT.

This clone has a handful of counts. The chain couples TRBV27 to TRBJ1-6, with TRBD1 matching 10 bases. With 6 bases clipped from V and 7 bases from J, the junction kept 6 bases outside the gene matches. Germline V gene data show CDR1 as MNHEY and CDR2 as SMNVEV (reference sequence). The CDR3 runs 15 residues. For the CDR3, the DNA is TGTGCCAGCAGGATTGGGACAGGGGTAAATTCACCCCTCCACTTT. Protein: CASRIGTGVNSPLHF.

J is TRBJ1-2 and V is TRBV2; 9 bases align to TRBD1. The CDR3 consists of 13 residues. Germline CDR1 reads SNHLY; CDR2 reads FYNNEI. With V trimmed by 6 bases and J by 8 bases, 7 bases remained unmatched. CDR3 sequence reads: CASRADRGEGYTF. In DNA form, the CDR3 reads TGTGCCAGCAGGGCGGACAGGGGAGAGGGCTACACCTTC.

The V and J genes are TRBV2 and TRBJ2-4, with TRBD1 matching over 8 bases. There are 13 residues in the CDR3. CDR1 is SNHLY, CDR2 FYNNEI, per germline. Trimming cost V 7 bases and J 6 bases; bases outside gene matches: 5. CDR3 DNA: TGTGCCAGCATGACAGGGGCGGGAAACATTCAGTACTTC. Translation: CASMTGAGNIQYF.

This chain connects TRBV6-1 to TRBJ1-1; D gene ambiguous. The CDR3 is 14 amino acids. V was cut by 2 bases and J by 6 bases, with 13 bases left in between. From germline, CDR1 is MNHNS and CDR2 SASEGT. The CDR3 is CASSERRTRAEAFF. The CDR3 nucleotides are TGTGCCAGCAGTGAACGCCGTACGAGGGCTGAAGCTTTCTTT.

The rearrangement links TRBV24-1 to TRBJ2-1, with D maybe TRBD1 (5 bases). V lost 2 bases and J lost 2, with 15 bases in between. The CDR3 loop spans 17 amino acids. The germline gives CDR1 KGHDR, CDR2 SFDVKD. This chain's CDR3 is CATSDYRSPGPYNEQFF. CDR3 DNA sequence: TGTGCCACCAGTGATTACAGGTCCCCAGGCCCCTACAATGAGCAGTTCTTC.

The rearrangement joins TRBV5-6 to TRBJ2-6; the D is unclear. CDR3 length equals 15 residues. V lost 0 bases, J lost 4 bases, and 8 bases lay in between. CDR1 is SGHDT, CDR2 YYEEEE, per germline. The CDR3 sequence is CASSLGRQGANVLTF. CDR3 bases: TGTGCCAGCAGCTTGGGCAGGCAGGGGGCCAACGTCCTGACTTTC.

The chain couples TRBV5-6 to TRBJ2-1; possible D gene TRBD1, 6 bases. From germline, CDR1 is SGHDT and CDR2 YYEEEE. V was cut by 4 bases and J by 6 bases, with 17 bases left in between. The CDR3 has 15 amino acids. CDR3 amino acids: CASSLIQGVGNEQFF. The CDR3 DNA reads as TGTGCCAGCAGCCTAATACAGGGAGTGGGCAATGAGCAGTTCTTC.

The DNA for the CDR3 is TGCGCCAGCAGCCAAGTGGAGACTGCTGGGGAGCTGTTTTTT. This sequence encodes CASSQVETAGELFF. The V and J genes are TRBV4-1 and TRBJ2-2; D not certain. Germline CDR1 and CDR2: MGHRA and YSYEKL. The V gene lost 1 base and the J gene lost 8 bases, with 11 bases spanning the gap. The CDR3 is made up of 14 amino acids.

The J gene is TRBJ2-1, the V gene TRBV7-9, with 11 bases identical to TRBD1. V was clipped by 4 bases and J by 7 bases; unmatched bases: 12. This CDR3 is built from 17 residues. Germline values: CDR1 SEHNR, CDR2 FQNEAQ (reference sequence). As DNA, the CDR3 is TGTGCCAGCAGCTCCGGGGGGACGGACAGGGGGCTGAATGAGCAGTTCTTC. It is translated as CASSSGGTDRGLNEQFF.

This sequence joins TRBV4-1 and TRBJ2-3; 12 bases align to TRBD1. Losses at the gene ends were 1 base for V and 0 bases for J; bases not matched to a gene: 8. The CDR3 is 19 residues long. Per germline, CDR1 MGHRA and CDR2 YSYEKL. DNA of the CDR3: TGCGCCAGCAGCCAAGCGGGACAGGGGGCTAGGGGGAGCACAGATACGCAGTATTTT. Translating it yields CASSQAGQGARGSTDTQYF.

This chain joins TRBV5-4 and TRBJ1-1, with 8 positions matching TRBD1. V dropped 4 bases and J dropped 4; count of bases not matched to a gene: 9. CDR1 is SGHNT and CDR2 is YYREEE in the germline V gene (reference sequence). The CDR3 is 15 amino acids. The CDR3, as DNA: TGTGCCAGCAGCCGTCTGGACAGGGTGGTCACTGAAGCTTTCTTT. Its protein product is CASSRLDRVVTEAFF.

The chain employs TRBV19 and TRBJ1-2; D is ambiguous. V was trimmed by 1 base and J by 4 bases, leaving 13 bases between them. CDR3 length equals 15 residues. Looked up from germline, CDR1 is LNHDA and CDR2 is SQIVND (reference sequence). The CDR3 DNA is TGTGCCAGTAGTATAGTTGGCACGCCCCGCTATGGCTACACCTTC. The encoded protein is CASSIVGTPRYGYTF.

The genes are TRBV6-6 and TRBJ1-5; the D is unclear. V was clipped by 0 bases and J by 8 bases, with 11 bases between them. Germline loops: CDR1 MNHNY, CDR2 SVGAGI (reference sequence). The CDR3 is 14 amino acids. CDR3 in DNA: TGTGCCAGCAGTTACTCGTCAGCGGCAAAGCCCCAGCATTTT. Translation: CASSYSSAAKPQHF.

The chain combines TRBV18 with TRBJ2-5; unclear D gene. This CDR3 spans 13 amino acids. V was clipped by 3 bases and J by 3 bases, with 8 bases between them. Germline V gives CDR1 KGHSH, CDR2 LQKENI. CDR3 sequence reads: CASSPDLKETQYF. In DNA form, the CDR3 reads TGTGCCAGCTCACCCGACTTAAAAGAGACCCAGTACTTC.

J is TRBJ2-1 and V is TRBV9; TRBD2 agrees at 7 bases. CDR3 length equals 15 residues. With V trimmed by 2 bases and J by 5 bases, 7 bases remained unmatched. Looked up from germline, CDR1 is SGDLS and CDR2 is YYNGEE. CDR3 nucleotides: TGTGCCAGCAGCGTTCGCGCGGGGGATAACAATGAGCAGTTCTTC. Amino acids: CASSVRAGDNNEQFF.

The V and J genes are TRBV6-2 or TRBV6-3 and TRBJ1-5; D is possibly TRBD1 (6 bases). V dropped 5 bases and J dropped 3 bases, with 11 bases sitting between them. The CDR3 extends over 14 amino acids. Germline-derived CDR1 and CDR2 are MNHEY and SVGEGT. CDR3 coding DNA: TGTGCCAGCAGTGTACAGGGACCCAATCAGCCCCAGCATTTT. Encoded protein: CASSVQGPNQPQHF.